A single sample gave rise to the 6 T cell receptor beta chains below, sequenced in a study of T cells in Graves' hyperthyroidism and ophthalmopathy. RNA transcripts yielded amplified TCR beta CDR3 regions. TCR CDR3 regions were first amplified by RT-PCR with HTBI primers. One entry per CDR3 protein, called by TCRdb with MiXCR from the multiplex PCR reads. The sample shows around 500,000 distinct CDR3 sequences, approximately 22% of them seen only once. The sequenced sample consisted of blood. These receptors all come from a woman aged 70-85 years with Graves' ophthalmopathy.

This clonotype was recorded at least ten times. CDR3 loop: CASSLDGTEDNEQFF. CDR3 DNA: TGTGCCAGCAGCTTAGACGGGACAGAGGACAATGAGCAGTTCTTC. The chain is built from TRBV5-5 and TRBJ2-1, with TRBD1 identical over 7 bases. The CDR3 runs 15 residues. Germline trimming cut 2 bases from V and 5 bases from J; bases unmatched to any gene: 7. The germline V gene has CDR1 SGHKS and CDR2 YYEKEE (reference sequence).

This clonotype has just one count. This chain joins TRBV12-3 or TRBV12-4 and TRBJ1-1; tentative D call: TRBD1 (5 bases). CDR3 length equals 13 residues. V dropped 1 base and J dropped 7 bases, with 10 bases sitting between them. Written as DNA, the CDR3 is TGTGCCAGCAGTTTAGGGGGGGGGGGTGAAGCTTTCTTT. The encoded protein is CASSLGGGGEAFF.

The rearrangement uses TRBV7-8 and TRBJ2-3, with TRBD2 matching 13 bases. Germline V gene lookup returns CDR1 SGHVS and CDR2 FQNEAQ. Unmatched junction bases numbered 4, after V lost 5 bases and J lost 5 bases. This CDR3 comprises 15 residues. The CDR3 sequence is CASSQLAGGRDTQYF. CDR3 sequence (DNA): TGTGCCAGCAGCCAACTAGCGGGAGGGAGAGATACGCAGTATTTT.

This clonotype appeared once. This chain links TRBV5-6 with TRBJ2-1, with 13 bases identical to TRBD2. CDR1 SGHDT and CDR2 YYEEEE come from the germline V gene. After removal of 5 bases from V and 5 bases from J, the junction contained 7 bases not matched to a gene. The CDR3 is 16 residues long. The CDR3 sequence: CASRTSGRNGDNEQFF. The CDR3 DNA follows: TGTGCCAGCAGGACTAGCGGGAGGAACGGGGACAATGAGCAGTTCTTC.

This clonotype was picked up a small number of times. The V gene is TRBV20-1, the J gene TRBJ1-6; 9 bases are a match to TRBD1. The V segment lost 6 bases and the J segment 9 bases; nucleotides outside the gene matches: 9. Germline V gene lookup returns CDR1 DFQATT and CDR2 SNEGSKA (reference sequence). The CDR3 spans 14 residues. CDR3 sequence: CSARPGTGFSPLHF. CDR3 bases: TGCAGTGCGCGCCCCGGGACAGGGTTTTCACCCCTCCACTTT.

The CDR3 region is CASSPGQLKNIQYF. DNA of the CDR3: TGTGCCAGCAGTCCAGGACAATTAAAAAACATTCAGTACTTC. V gene TRBV12-3 or TRBV12-4 combines with J gene TRBJ2-4, with TRBD1 as a possible D gene (5 bases). The germline V and J ends were trimmed by 5 bases and 4 bases, with 12 bases remaining between them. The CDR3 runs to 14 residues.